This T cell receptor beta chain was sequenced for a study of OX40 agonist ivuxolimab in advanced cancers. At the level of the study: Dosing consisted of intravenous ivuxolimab at 0.01 to 10 mg/kg every 2 weeks. Patients in dose escalation had liver, melanoma, kidney or head and neck cancers. Averaging 60 years in age, with a range of roughly 20 to 90, the cohort was around 87% male.

The CDR3 consists of 14 residues. Germline V gene sequence: CDR1 PRHDT, CDR2 FYEKMQ (reference sequence). Trimming removed 2 bases at V and 13 bases at J, with 17 bases between. The protocol was immunoSEQ multiplex PCR, while the TCRdb copy is restricted to in-frame clones and leaves out a portion. This sample has about 97,000 clones; about 90% occur once, and the top ten carry more than 5.5%. The source is an adult with an advanced solid tumor such as melanoma, head and neck, liver or kidney cancer. Sequencing used CD4+ or CD8+ T cells sorted from blood, obtained in a trial of the OX40 agonist ivuxolimab. The V call is TRBV13, the J call TRBJ1-4; D not resolved. The CDR3 coding sequence is TGTGCCAGCAGCTTACGAGGGTACGAAAAGGGACTGTTTTTT. Translated: CASSLRGYEKGLFF.